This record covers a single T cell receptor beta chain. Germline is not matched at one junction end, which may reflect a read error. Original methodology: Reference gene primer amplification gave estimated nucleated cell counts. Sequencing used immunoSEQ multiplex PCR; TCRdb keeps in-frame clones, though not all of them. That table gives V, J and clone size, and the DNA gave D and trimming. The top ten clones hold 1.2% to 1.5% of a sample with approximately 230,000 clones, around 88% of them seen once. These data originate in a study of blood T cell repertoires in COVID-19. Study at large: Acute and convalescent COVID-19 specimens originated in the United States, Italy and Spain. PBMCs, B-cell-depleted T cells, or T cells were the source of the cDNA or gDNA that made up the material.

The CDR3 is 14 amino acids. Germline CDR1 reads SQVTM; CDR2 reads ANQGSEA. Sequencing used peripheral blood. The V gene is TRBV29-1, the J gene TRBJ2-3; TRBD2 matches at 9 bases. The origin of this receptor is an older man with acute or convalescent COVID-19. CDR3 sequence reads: CSVEGLALGDTQYF. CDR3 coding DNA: TGCAGCGTCGAAGGACTAGCGTTAGGGGATACGCAGTATTTT.